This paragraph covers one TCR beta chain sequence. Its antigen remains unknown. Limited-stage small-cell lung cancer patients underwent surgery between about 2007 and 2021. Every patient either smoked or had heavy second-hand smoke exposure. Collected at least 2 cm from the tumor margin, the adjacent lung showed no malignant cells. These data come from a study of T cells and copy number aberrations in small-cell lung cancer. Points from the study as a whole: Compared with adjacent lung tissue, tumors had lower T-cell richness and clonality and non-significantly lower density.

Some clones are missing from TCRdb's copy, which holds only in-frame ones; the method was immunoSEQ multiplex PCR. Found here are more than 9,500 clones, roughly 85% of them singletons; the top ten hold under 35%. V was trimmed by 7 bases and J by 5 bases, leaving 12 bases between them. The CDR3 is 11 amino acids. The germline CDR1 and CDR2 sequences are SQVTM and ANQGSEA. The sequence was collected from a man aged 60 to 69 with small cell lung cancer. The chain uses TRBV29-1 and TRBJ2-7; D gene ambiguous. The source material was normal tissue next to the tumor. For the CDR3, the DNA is TGCAGCGCCCTTCTTTGGAACGAGCAGTACTTC. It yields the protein CSALLWNEQYF.